This T cell receptor (beta chain) was identified during a study of patients and donors after allogeneic stem cell transplantation. TCRdb recomputed calls from the RT-PCR reads with MiXCR, one row per CDR3 protein. The sample yields roughly 940,000 distinct CDR3 sequences, 18% seen once. The sample holds a few counts of this clonotype. Sequenced sample: blood, either unsorted or a sorted T cell fraction (not recorded which). This TCR derives from a human donor who was either an allogeneic HSCT recipient or a stem cell or donor lymphocyte infusion donor (not recorded which). It is not recorded whose cells these are; they may come from a transplant donor.

CDR3 region: CASSYNGQGSASGNTIYF. The CDR3 coding sequence is TGTGCCAGCAGTTACAACGGACAGGGTTCCGCCTCTGGAAACACCATATATTTT. The V call is TRBV6-5, the J call TRBJ1-3; 8 bases match TRBD1. With 2 bases clipped from V and 0 bases from J, the junction kept 9 bases outside the gene matches. The CDR3 is made up of 18 amino acids. Germline V gene sequence: CDR1 MNHEY, CDR2 SVGAGI.